Each of the 2 T cell receptor beta chains below was sequenced from the same sample in a study of T cells in Graves' hyperthyroidism and ophthalmopathy. Amplification yielded TCR beta CDR3 regions, with RNA transcripts as the source. The TCR CDR3 was amplified in a first-round RT-PCR using the HTBI primer set. TCRdb re-analysed the multiplex PCR reads in MiXCR, keeping a single row per CDR3 protein. The sample records roughly 750,000 distinct CDR3 sequences, roughly 15% being singletons. The specimen was blood. These receptors were taken from a man between 18 and 35 years old with Graves' hyperthyroidism.

This clonotype was seen a handful of times. The V gene is TRBV10-3, the J gene TRBJ1-4; D unclear. The CDR3 runs 14 residues. CDR1 and CDR2 (germline): ENHRY, SYGVKD. The V end was cut by 4 bases, the J end by 6 bases, with 12 bases between. This CDR3 reads CAISGHGGDEKLFF. DNA of the CDR3: TGTGCCATCAGTGGACATGGCGGGGATGAAAAACTGTTTTTT.

This clonotype has at least ten counts. This chain connects TRBV18 to TRBJ2-3; 10 positions match TRBD2. CDR1 is KGHSH and CDR2 is LQKENI in the germline V gene. CDR3 length: 17 residues. J gave up 1 base and V 2 bases, and 6 bases lay outside the gene matches. CDR3 DNA sequence: TGTGCCAGCTCACCATTGTCCAGCGGGAGGGGCACAGATACGCAGTATTTT. As protein: CASSPLSSGRGTDTQYF.